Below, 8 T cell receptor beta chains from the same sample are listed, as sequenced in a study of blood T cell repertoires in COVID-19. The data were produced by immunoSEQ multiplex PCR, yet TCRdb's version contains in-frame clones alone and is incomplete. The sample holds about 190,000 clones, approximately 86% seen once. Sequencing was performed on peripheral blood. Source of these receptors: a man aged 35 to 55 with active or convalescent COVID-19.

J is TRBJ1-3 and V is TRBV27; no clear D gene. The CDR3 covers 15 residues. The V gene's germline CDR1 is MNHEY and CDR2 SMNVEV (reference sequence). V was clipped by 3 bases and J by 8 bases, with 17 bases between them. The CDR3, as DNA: TGTGCCAGCAGTTTCTTCGGACGGGAGCAGGACACCATATATTTT. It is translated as CASSFFGREQDTIYF.

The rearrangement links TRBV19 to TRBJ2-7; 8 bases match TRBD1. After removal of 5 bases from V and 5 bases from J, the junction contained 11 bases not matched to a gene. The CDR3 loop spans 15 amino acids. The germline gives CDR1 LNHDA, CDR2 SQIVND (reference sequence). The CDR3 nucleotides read TGTGCCAGTAGTCCCGTCCCCAGGGGGCTCCACGAGCAGTACTTC. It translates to CASSPVPRGLHEQYF.

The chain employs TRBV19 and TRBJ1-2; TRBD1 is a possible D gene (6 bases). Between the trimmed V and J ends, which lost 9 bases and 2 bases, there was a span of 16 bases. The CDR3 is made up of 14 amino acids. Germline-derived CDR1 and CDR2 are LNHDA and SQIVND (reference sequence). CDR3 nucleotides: TGTGCCAGAAAAACAGGGAGAAGGAACTATGGCTACACCTTC. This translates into CARKTGRRNYGYTF.

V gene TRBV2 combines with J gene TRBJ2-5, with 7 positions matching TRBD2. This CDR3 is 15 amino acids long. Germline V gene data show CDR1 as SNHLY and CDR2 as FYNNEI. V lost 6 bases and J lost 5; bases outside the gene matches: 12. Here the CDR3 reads CASSAAGGGLETQYF. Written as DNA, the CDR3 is TGTGCCAGCAGCGCAGCAGGCGGGGGTCTTGAGACCCAGTACTTC.

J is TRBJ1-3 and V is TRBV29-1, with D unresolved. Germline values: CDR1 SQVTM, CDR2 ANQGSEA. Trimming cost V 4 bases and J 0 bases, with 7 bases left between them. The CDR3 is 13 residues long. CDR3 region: CSVAENSGNTIYF. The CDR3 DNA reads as TGCAGCGTTGCCGAGAACTCTGGAAACACCATATATTTT.

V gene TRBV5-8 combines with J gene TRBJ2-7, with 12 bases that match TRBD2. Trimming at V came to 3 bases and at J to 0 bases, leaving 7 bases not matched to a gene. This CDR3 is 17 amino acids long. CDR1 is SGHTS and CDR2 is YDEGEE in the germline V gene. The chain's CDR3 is CASSWDTSGGHSYEQYF. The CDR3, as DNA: TGTGCCAGCAGCTGGGATACTAGCGGGGGGCACTCCTACGAGCAGTACTTC.

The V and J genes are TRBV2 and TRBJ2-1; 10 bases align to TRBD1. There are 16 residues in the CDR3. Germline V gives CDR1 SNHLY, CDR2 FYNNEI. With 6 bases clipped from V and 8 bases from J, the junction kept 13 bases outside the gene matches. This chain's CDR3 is CASRSFAETGGDEQFF. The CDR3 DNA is TGTGCCAGCAGGTCCTTCGCCGAGACAGGGGGCGATGAGCAGTTCTTC.

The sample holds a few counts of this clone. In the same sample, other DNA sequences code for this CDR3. The CDR3 DNA is TGTGCCAGCAGCTTAGTGGCGGGGGAGTACGAGCAGTACTTC. Its translation is CASSLVAGEYEQYF. This chain joins TRBV11-2 and TRBJ2-7, with 7 bases matching TRBD2. Germline CDR1 SGHAT, CDR2 FQNNGV. This CDR3 is 14 amino acids long. The junction had 4 bases not matched to a gene; V was cut back by 1 base and J by 4 bases.